Given below is one T cell receptor (beta chain) in context. Original processing methods: Nucleated cell counts were estimated from reference gene primer amplification. Sequencing used immunoSEQ multiplex PCR; TCRdb keeps in-frame clones, though not all of them. From that table come the V and J calls and clone size; the DNA was used to work out D and trimming. The sample contains roughly 250,000 clones, about 80% of which appear only once. Trimming took 4 bases from V and 4 from J, leaving 20 bases between them. The CDR3 sequence is 15 residues long. Germline V CDR1 and CDR2: SQVTM, ANQGSEA. The record originates from a study of blood T cell repertoires in COVID-19. In the study overall: Sample material is recorded as cDNA or gDNA derived from T cells, B-cell-depleted T cells, or PBMCs.

This sequence was found in a person between 65 and 79 years old with COVID-19, enrolled during active disease. The specimen sequenced was peripheral blood. V and J are TRBV29-1 and TRBJ2-7; D is unresolved. The CDR3 region has the DNA TGCAGCGTTGTAAAGACTGCGTTCCCTTCATACGAGCAGTACTTC. Translated, it gives CSVVKTAFPSYEQYF.